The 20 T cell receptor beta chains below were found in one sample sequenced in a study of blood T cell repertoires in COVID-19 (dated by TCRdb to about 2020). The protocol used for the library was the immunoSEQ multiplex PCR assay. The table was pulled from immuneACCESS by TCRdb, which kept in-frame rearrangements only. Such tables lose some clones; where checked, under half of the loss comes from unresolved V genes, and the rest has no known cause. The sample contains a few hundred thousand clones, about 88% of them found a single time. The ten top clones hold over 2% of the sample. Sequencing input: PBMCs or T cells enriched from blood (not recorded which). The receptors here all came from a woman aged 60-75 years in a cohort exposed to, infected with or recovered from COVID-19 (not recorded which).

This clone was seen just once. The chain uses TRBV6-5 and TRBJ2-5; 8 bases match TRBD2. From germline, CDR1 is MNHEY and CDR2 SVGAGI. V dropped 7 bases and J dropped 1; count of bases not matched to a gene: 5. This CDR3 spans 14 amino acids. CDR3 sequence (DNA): TGTGCCAGCATGGCTGGACTAGCCCAAGAGACCCAGTACTTC. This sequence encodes CASMAGLAQETQYF.

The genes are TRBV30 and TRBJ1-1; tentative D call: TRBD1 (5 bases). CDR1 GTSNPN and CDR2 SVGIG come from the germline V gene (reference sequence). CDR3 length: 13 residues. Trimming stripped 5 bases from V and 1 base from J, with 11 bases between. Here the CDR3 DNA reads TGTGCCTGGTGTTGGGGCGGGAACACTGAAGCTTTCTTT. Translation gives CAWCWGGNTEAFF.

Written as DNA, the CDR3 is TGTGCCTGGAGACAAGCGGGGGTCGGAGGCTACACCTTC. Translating it yields CAWRQAGVGGYTF. The chain joins TRBV30 to TRBJ1-2; TRBD1 is a possible D gene (5 bases). The CDR3 contains 13 residues. Per the germline V gene, CDR1 is GTSNPN and CDR2 is SVGIG (reference sequence). V was cut by 3 bases and J by 8 bases, with 16 bases left in between.

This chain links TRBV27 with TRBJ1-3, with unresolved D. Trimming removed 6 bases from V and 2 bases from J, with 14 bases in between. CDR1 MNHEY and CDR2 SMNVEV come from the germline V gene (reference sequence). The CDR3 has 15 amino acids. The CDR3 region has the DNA TGTGCCAGCAGAGGCTTGGAGGGAACTGGAAACACCATATATTTT. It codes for CASRGLEGTGNTIYF.

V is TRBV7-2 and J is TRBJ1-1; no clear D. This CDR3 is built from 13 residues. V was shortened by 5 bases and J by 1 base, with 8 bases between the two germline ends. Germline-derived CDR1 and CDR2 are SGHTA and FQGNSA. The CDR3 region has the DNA TGTGCCAGCAGCCCCCGGGGGAACACTGAAGCTTTCTTT. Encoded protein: CASSPRGNTEAFF.

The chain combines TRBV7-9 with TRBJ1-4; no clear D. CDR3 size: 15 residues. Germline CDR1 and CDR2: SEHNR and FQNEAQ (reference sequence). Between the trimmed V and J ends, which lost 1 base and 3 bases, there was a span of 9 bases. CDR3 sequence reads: CASSLGEGANEKLFF. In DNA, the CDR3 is TGTGCCAGCAGCTTAGGGGAGGGTGCTAATGAAAAACTGTTTTTT.

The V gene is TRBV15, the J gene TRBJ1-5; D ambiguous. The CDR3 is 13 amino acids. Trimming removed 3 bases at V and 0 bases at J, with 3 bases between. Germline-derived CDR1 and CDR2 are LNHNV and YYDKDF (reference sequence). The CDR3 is CATSSYSNQPQHF. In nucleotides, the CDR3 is TGTGCCACCAGCAGCTATAGCAATCAGCCCCAGCATTTT.

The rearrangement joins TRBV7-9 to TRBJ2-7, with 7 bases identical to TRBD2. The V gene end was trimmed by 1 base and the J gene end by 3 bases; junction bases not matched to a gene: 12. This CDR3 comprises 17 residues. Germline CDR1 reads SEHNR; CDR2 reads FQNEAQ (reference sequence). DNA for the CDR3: TGTGCCAGCAGCTTAGGCGCTAGCGGACTCCTAAGCTACGAGCAGTACTTC. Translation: CASSLGASGLLSYEQYF.

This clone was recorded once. The CDR3 coding sequence is TGTGCCAGCAGTTCCCCCGGGACAGCCTCCTACGAGCAGTACTTC. It codes for CASSSPGTASYEQYF. The chain employs TRBV6-5 and TRBJ2-7, with 7 bases lining up with TRBD1. In germline, CDR1 is MNHEY, CDR2 SVGAGI. The J segment lost 0 bases and the V segment lost 4 bases, leaving 6 bases of the junction unmatched. The CDR3 contains 15 residues.

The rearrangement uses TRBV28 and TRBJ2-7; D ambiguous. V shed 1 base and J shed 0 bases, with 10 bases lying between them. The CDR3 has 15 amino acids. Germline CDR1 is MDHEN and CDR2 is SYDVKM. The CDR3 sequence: CASSLYSFSSYEQYF. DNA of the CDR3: TGTGCCAGCAGTTTATACTCCTTTAGCTCCTACGAGCAGTACTTC.

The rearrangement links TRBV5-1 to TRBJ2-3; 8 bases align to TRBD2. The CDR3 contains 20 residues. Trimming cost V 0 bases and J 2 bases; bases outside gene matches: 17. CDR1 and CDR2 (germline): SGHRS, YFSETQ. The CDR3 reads CASSLVQGQGSGRPTDTQYF. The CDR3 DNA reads TGCGCCAGCAGCTTGGTACAGGGCCAGGGAAGCGGGAGACCCACAGATACGCAGTATTTT. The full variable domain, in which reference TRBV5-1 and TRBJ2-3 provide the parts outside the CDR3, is KAGVTQTPRYLIKTRGQQVTLSCSPISGHRSVSWYQQTPGQGLQFLFEYFSETQRNKGNFPGRFSGRQFSNSRSEMNVSTLELGDSALYLCASSLVQGQGSGRPTDTQYFGPGTRLTVL.

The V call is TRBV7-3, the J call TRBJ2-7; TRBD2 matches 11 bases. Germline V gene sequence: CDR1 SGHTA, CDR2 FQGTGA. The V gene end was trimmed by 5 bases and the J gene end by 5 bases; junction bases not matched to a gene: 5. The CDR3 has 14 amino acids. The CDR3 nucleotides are TGTGCCAGCAGCACTAGCGGGAGCACCCACGAGCAGTACTTC. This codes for CASSTSGSTHEQYF.

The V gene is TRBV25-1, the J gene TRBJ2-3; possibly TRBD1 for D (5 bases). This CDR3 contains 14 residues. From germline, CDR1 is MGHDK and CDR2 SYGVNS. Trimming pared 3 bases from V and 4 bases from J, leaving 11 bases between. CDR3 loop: CASSEAQGPDTQYF. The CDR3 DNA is TGTGCCAGCAGTGAGGCTCAGGGTCCAGATACGCAGTATTTT.

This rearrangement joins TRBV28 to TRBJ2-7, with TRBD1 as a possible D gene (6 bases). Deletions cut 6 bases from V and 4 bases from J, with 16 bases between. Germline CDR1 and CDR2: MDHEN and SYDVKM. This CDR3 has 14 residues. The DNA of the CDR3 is TGTGCCAGCAGGAATACAGGGCTCCATTACGAGCAGTACTTC. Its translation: CASRNTGLHYEQYF.

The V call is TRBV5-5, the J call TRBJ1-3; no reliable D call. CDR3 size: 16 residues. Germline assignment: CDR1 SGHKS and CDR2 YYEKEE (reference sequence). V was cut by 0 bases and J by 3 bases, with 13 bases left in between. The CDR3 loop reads CASSLAGTQIGNTIYF. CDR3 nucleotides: TGTGCCAGCAGCTTGGCCGGAACACAGATTGGAAACACCATATATTTT.

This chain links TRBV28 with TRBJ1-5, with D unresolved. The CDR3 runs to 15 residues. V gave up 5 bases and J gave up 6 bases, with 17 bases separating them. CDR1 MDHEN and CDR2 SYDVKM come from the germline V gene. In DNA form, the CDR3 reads TGTGCCAGCAGTCTAGGCGGGGTCTTGGCTCAGCCCCAGCATTTT. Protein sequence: CASSLGGVLAQPQHF.

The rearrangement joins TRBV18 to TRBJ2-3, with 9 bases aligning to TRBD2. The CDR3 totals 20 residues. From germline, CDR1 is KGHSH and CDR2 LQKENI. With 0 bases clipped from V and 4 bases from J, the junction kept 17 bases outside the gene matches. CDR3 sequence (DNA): TGTGCCAGCTCACCACCGGGGGGACTAGCAGGAGCGGGAGGCGCAGATACGCAGTATTTT. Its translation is CASSPPGGLAGAGGADTQYF. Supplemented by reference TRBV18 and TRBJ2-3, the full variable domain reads NAGVMQNPRHLVRRRGQEARLRCSPMKGHSHVYWYRQLPEEGLKFMVYLQKENIIDESGMPKERFSAEFPKEGPSILRIQQVVRGDSAAYFCASSPPGGLAGAGGADTQYFGPGTRLTVL.

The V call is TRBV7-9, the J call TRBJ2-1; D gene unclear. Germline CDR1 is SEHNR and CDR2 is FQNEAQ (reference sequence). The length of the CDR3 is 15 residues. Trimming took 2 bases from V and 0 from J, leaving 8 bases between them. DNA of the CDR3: TGTGCCAGCAGCTTAATACAGAGCTCCTACAATGAGCAGTTCTTC. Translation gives CASSLIQSSYNEQFF.

As DNA, the CDR3 is TGTGCCAGCAGCCCACAGGGGGAGGGTGAGCAGTTCTTC. As protein: CASSPQGEGEQFF. The V call is TRBV2, the J call TRBJ2-1, with D possibly TRBD1 on 8 matching bases. The CDR3 covers 13 residues. Germline V lookup: CDR1 SNHLY, CDR2 FYNNEI. Deletions cut 6 bases from V and 9 bases from J, with 15 bases between.

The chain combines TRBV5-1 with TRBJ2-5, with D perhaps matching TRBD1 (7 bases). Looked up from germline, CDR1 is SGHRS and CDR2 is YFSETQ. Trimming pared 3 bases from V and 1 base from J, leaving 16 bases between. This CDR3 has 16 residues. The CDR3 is CASSWGDSLRQETQYF. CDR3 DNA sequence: TGCGCCAGCAGCTGGGGGGACAGTCTTCGCCAAGAGACCCAGTACTTC.